Listed here are 20 T cell receptor beta chains from one sample, sequenced in a study of CD8+CD57+ T cells in acquired aplastic anemia. The template used for profiling TCR beta VDJ and CDR3 was genomic DNA. From the reads, TCRdb called clonotypes with MiXCR, one entry per CDR3 protein. The sample holds some 130,000 distinct CDR3 sequences; about 46% are singletons and the top ten take roughly 2.5%. Sequenced sample: sorted CD4+, CD8+, or CD8+CD57+ T cells (not recorded which) from PBMCs. All receptors come from a human donor in good health, serving as a control.

In this sample, this clonotype turned up many times. The chain recombines TRBV18 with TRBJ2-7, with D maybe TRBD1 (5 bases). This CDR3 spans 13 amino acids. Trimming removed 3 bases at V and 4 bases at J, with 10 bases between. Germline-derived CDR1 and CDR2 are KGHSH and LQKENI. CDR3 nucleotide sequence: TGTGCCAGCTCACCGCTAGGGGAATACGAGCAGTACTTC. This encodes CASSPLGEYEQYF.

Concerning this clonotype itself: A read error may produce the germline difference seen at one junction end. The rearrangement links TRBV10-3 to TRBJ2-7; D remains unclear. Germline V gene data show CDR1 as ENHRY and CDR2 as SYGVKD. The CDR3 is made up of 13 amino acids. The CDR3 nucleotides are TGTGCCGTCAGTGACCTCCTTTATTCAAAGCAGTACTTC. It encodes CAVSDLLYSKQYF.

Comment on this clonotype: This sequence may be a read error, since a much larger clone differs from it by one base. The chain joins TRBV6-1 to TRBJ2-4; either TRBD1 or TRBD2 may fit D (6 bases each). The CDR3 runs 16 residues. Per germline, CDR1 MNHNS and CDR2 SASEGT. The CDR3 DNA sequence: TGTGCCAGCAGTGGAGGACAGTTACTAGCCAAAAACATTCGGTACTTC. Protein product: CASSGGQLLAKNIRYF.

The rearrangement uses TRBV2 and TRBJ1-1; D might be TRBD1 (6 bases). The CDR3 runs to 13 residues. Germline V CDR1 and CDR2: SNHLY, FYNNEI. V was clipped by 7 bases and J by 2 bases, with 11 bases between them. The DNA of the CDR3 is TGTGCCAGCACTTCCAGGGGCAACACTGAAGCTTTCTTT. This gives the protein CASTSRGNTEAFF.

The chain couples TRBV19 to TRBJ2-3; no definite D call. This CDR3 has 12 residues. V lost 8 bases to trimming and J lost 9 bases, with 15 bases between them. Germline values: CDR1 LNHDA, CDR2 SQIVND (reference sequence). The CDR3 spells CASSLFRGTQYF. DNA for the CDR3: TGTGCCAGTTCCCTATTCCGTGGCACGCAGTATTTT.

This clonotype showed up many times. The rearrangement links TRBV19 to TRBJ1-1; 8 positions match TRBD1. Looked up from germline, CDR1 is LNHDA and CDR2 is SQIVND (reference sequence). V was clipped by 1 base and J by 4 bases; unmatched bases: 2. CDR3 length: 14 residues. This chain's CDR3 is CASSIGTGGTEAFF. The DNA for the CDR3 is TGTGCCAGTAGTATAGGCACAGGGGGCACTGAAGCTTTCTTT.

There are many counts of this clonotype. The chain recombines TRBV19 with TRBJ2-3, with D possibly matching TRBD1 (5 bases). The germline V gene encodes CDR1 LNHDA and CDR2 SQIVND (reference sequence). The CDR3 runs to 14 residues. V lost 0 bases, J lost 1 base, and 5 bases lay in between. This CDR3 is CASSIDRGTDTQYF. CDR3 DNA sequence: TGTGCCAGTAGTATAGACAGGGGCACAGATACGCAGTATTTT.

The V call is TRBV6-1, the J call TRBJ2-3; no clear D. The CDR3 has 14 residues. Between the trimmed V and J ends, which lost 6 bases and 3 bases, there was a span of 13 bases. CDR1 and CDR2 from the germline V gene are MNHNS and SASEGT. CDR3 in amino acids: CASSPHPQTDTQYF. The CDR3 DNA sequence: TGTGCCAGCAGCCCTCACCCCCAAACAGATACGCAGTATTTT.

The rearrangement links TRBV19 to TRBJ1-5; 7 bases are shared with TRBD1. The germline CDR1 and CDR2 sequences are LNHDA and SQIVND (reference sequence). The CDR3 loop spans 15 amino acids. V lost 6 bases, J lost 0 bases, and 5 bases stayed unmatched. In DNA form, the CDR3 reads TGTGCCAGTAGAAGGACAGGCCTTAGCAATCAGCCCCAGCATTTT. This translates into CASRRTGLSNQPQHF.

The J gene is TRBJ2-3, the V gene TRBV21-1; the DNA was not compared with TRBD2, the D call given in the table. TRBV21-1 is termed a pseudogene. The CDR3 spans 19 residues. CDR3 in DNA: TGTGCCAGCCCCCGTCCCGGGACTAGCGGGGGGACTAGCACAGATACGCAGTATTTT. Protein product: CASPRPGTSGGTSTDTQYF.

This clonotype was seen more than once but under ten times. The chain combines TRBV6-7 with TRBJ2-3; 7 bases are shared with TRBD2. TRBV6-7 is marked as an open reading frame, function uncertain. The CDR3 is 18 residues long. Trimming at V came to 2 bases and at J to 1 base, leaving 12 bases not matched to a gene. The CDR3 coding sequence is TGTGCCAGCAGTTACACAGCCAGAAGGGCGGGGGGCACAGATACGCAGTATTTT. Protein sequence: CASSYTARRAGGTDTQYF.

This clonotype has ten or more counts. The chain joins TRBV28 to TRBJ2-7; TRBD1 matches at 8 bases. Germline assignment: CDR1 MDHEN and CDR2 SYDVKM. The CDR3 extends over 14 amino acids. The V and J ends lost 5 bases and 12 bases, in that order; junction bases with no gene match: 15. The DNA of the CDR3 is TGTGCCAGCAGTCCGCTCGGGAGTGTAGGGACAGGGTACTTC. Protein: CASSPLGSVGTGYF.

This clonotype has only one observation. J is TRBJ1-3 and V is TRBV29-1; no definite D call. With 2 bases removed from V and 0 bases from J, the gap between germline ends came to 8 bases. This CDR3 comprises 14 residues. Germline V CDR1 and CDR2: SQVTM, ANQGSEA. The CDR3 loop is CSVERGISGNTIYF. In nucleotides, the CDR3 is TGCAGCGTTGAACGCGGTATCTCTGGAAACACCATATATTTT.

The sample holds many counts of this clonotype. The V and J genes are TRBV5-1 and TRBJ1-1; no definite D call. V lost 10 bases and J 2 bases, leaving 12 bases between the germline ends. CDR1 and CDR2 (germline): SGHRS, YFSETQ. CDR3 length: 12 amino acids. The CDR3 DNA follows: TGCGCCCCCAAGCGGGTAAACACTGAAGCTTTCTTT. Protein: CAPKRVNTEAFF.

This clonotype has just one count. One end of the junction fails to match germline, which may point to a read error. The chain employs TRBV7-7 and TRBJ2-7, with TRBD1 identical over 9 bases. The CDR3 is 14 amino acids. Per germline, CDR1 SSHAT and CDR2 FNYEAQ (reference sequence). CDR3 sequence (DNA): TGTGCTAGCAGCTTAGGGACAGGGAACCACGAGCAGTACTTC. Translated: CASSLGTGNHEQYF.

This clonotype was found many times. The CDR3, as DNA: TGTGCCAGCAGCGCAACCGGAAACACCATATATTTT. This codes for CASSATGNTIYF. The chain carries TRBV25-1 and TRBJ1-3, with D hard to call. Per the germline V gene, CDR1 is MGHDK and CDR2 is SYGVNS. The ends were cut back, 6 bases at V and 4 bases at J, with 7 bases in the middle. The CDR3 extends over 12 amino acids.

In this sample, this clonotype turned up many times. The chain is built from TRBV9 and TRBJ1-3, with 7 bases aligning to TRBD1. Germline loops: CDR1 SGDLS, CDR2 YYNGEE. The CDR3 consists of 15 residues. Trimming cost V 4 bases and J 3 bases; bases outside gene matches: 7. CDR3 in DNA: TGTGCCAGCAGCCTACGACAGGGAGGTGGAAACACCATATATTTT. Its translation: CASSLRQGGGNTIYF.

J is TRBJ1-2 and V is TRBV19, with TRBD1 identical over 7 bases. The CDR3 runs 13 residues. With V trimmed by 8 bases and J by 2 bases, 5 bases remained unmatched. Germline values: CDR1 LNHDA, CDR2 SQIVND (reference sequence). CDR3 amino acids: CASGGQYNYGYTF. DNA for the CDR3: TGTGCCAGTGGGGGACAGTACAACTATGGCTACACCTTC.

The chain is built from TRBV30 and TRBJ1-5; TRBD1 agrees at 9 bases. In germline, CDR1 is GTSNPN, CDR2 SVGIG (reference sequence). The CDR3 is 13 residues long. V trimming: 4 bases; J trimming: 6 bases; junction bases outside the gene matches: 4. The CDR3 is CAWTTGGSQPQHF. CDR3 sequence (DNA): TGTGCCTGGACGACAGGGGGTTCTCAGCCCCAGCATTTT.

The chain uses TRBV10-3 and TRBJ2-1, with D perhaps TRBD1 (5 bases). The CDR3 is 16 residues long. Germline V gene data show CDR1 as ENHRY and CDR2 as SYGVKD. Trimming took 10 bases from V and 9 from J, leaving 28 bases between them. CDR3 coding DNA: TGTGCCACCACACCCAGAAAGACAGCCACCTCATTTGAGCAGTTCTTC. It translates to CATTPRKTATSFEQFF.